A single sample gave rise to the 28 T cell receptor beta chains below, sequenced in a study of T cells after yellow fever vaccination. TCRdb used MiXCR to reprocess the 5' RACE reads, holding one entry per CDR3 protein. The sample includes more than 250,000 distinct CDR3 sequences, around 7% of them seen just once. Sequencing was performed on PBMCs, taken around 45 days after the first yellow fever vaccination. The source of these receptors is a man between 18 and 29 years old who received the YFV17D yellow fever vaccine.

Only a few counts were recorded for this clonotype. This chain joins TRBV5-1 and TRBJ1-1; no clear D. Germline-derived CDR1 and CDR2 are SGHRS and YFSETQ. Trimming took 3 bases from V and 11 from J, leaving 14 bases between them. The CDR3 extends over 12 amino acids. CDR3 nucleotides: TGCGCCAGCAGCTCAAATGCTCTGTATGCTTTCTTT. It is translated as CASSSNALYAFF.

J is TRBJ1-5 and V is TRBV20-1, with 7 bases lining up with TRBD1. The CDR3 totals 12 residues. Germline trimming cut 5 bases from V and 4 bases from J; bases unmatched to any gene: 2. Germline V lookup: CDR1 DFQATT, CDR2 SNEGSKA (reference sequence). The CDR3 region is CSAPRGNQPQHF. The CDR3, as DNA: TGCAGTGCTCCCAGGGGGAATCAGCCCCAGCATTTT.

This clonotype showed up just a few times. CDR3: CSVADRGLTAYGYTF. DNA for the CDR3: TGCAGCGTTGCCGACAGGGGGTTAACTGCCTATGGCTACACCTTC. This chain connects TRBV29-1 to TRBJ1-2, with 9 bases that match TRBD1. J gave up 4 bases and V 4 bases, and 10 bases lay outside the gene matches. CDR1 SQVTM and CDR2 ANQGSEA come from the germline V gene. CDR3 length: 15 residues.

V gene TRBV19 combines with J gene TRBJ1-5; D possibly corresponds to TRBD1 (5 bases). The CDR3 contains 13 residues. The ends were cut back, 0 bases at V and 9 bases at J, with 9 bases in the middle. Germline lookup yields CDR1 LNHDA and CDR2 SQIVND (reference sequence). CDR3 amino acids: CASSIDWGRPQHF. The CDR3, as DNA: TGTGCCAGTAGTATAGATTGGGGCAGGCCCCAGCATTTT.

This clonotype has just a few counts. The rearrangement uses TRBV12-3 or TRBV12-4 and TRBJ2-1; 9 bases map to TRBD2. CDR3 length: 14 residues. Unmatched junction bases numbered 2, after V lost 8 bases and J lost 0 bases. The CDR3 reads CASASGDSYNEQFF. The CDR3 nucleotides are TGTGCCAGCGCTAGCGGGGACTCCTACAATGAGCAGTTCTTC.

This clonotype turned up a few times. The genes are TRBV11-2 and TRBJ2-5; no clear D gene. In germline, CDR1 is SGHAT, CDR2 FQNNGV. The V end was cut by 5 bases, the J end by 5 bases, with 18 bases between. This CDR3 is built from 15 residues. The CDR3 DNA reads as TGTGCCAGCAGCCCAGGCAACATCCTGGGGGAGACCCAGTACTTC. Translating it yields CASSPGNILGETQYF.

This chain connects TRBV5-1 to TRBJ1-2, with D possibly matching TRBD1 (6 bases). CDR3 length: 14 amino acids. V lost 0 bases and J lost 4, with 10 bases in between. The germline gives CDR1 SGHRS, CDR2 YFSETQ. CDR3 sequence: CASSLEGDPYGYTF. In nucleotides, the CDR3 is TGCGCCAGCAGCTTGGAGGGGGACCCCTATGGCTACACCTTC.

This clonotype was counted at least ten times. This chain connects TRBV10-3 to TRBJ2-3; weak D call: TRBD1 (5 bases). Trimming pared 6 bases from V and 5 bases from J, leaving 15 bases between. Looked up from germline, CDR1 is ENHRY and CDR2 is SYGVKD. The CDR3 runs to 14 residues. The CDR3 loop is CAISVGRQGDTQYF. CDR3 nucleotide sequence: TGTGCCATCAGCGTCGGAAGGCAGGGAGATACGCAGTATTTT.

The V and J genes are TRBV6-1 and TRBJ2-3; TRBD2 aligns across 8 bases. V gave up 1 base and J gave up 4 bases; unmatched junction bases: 10. The CDR3 covers 17 residues. In germline, CDR1 is MNHNS, CDR2 SASEGT. CDR3 residues: CASSEDGGSGVADTQYF. For the CDR3, the DNA is TGTGCCAGCAGTGAAGATGGGGGTAGCGGGGTCGCAGATACGCAGTATTTT.

This rearrangement joins TRBV12-3 or TRBV12-4 to TRBJ2-2; weak D call: TRBD1 (5 bases). The CDR3 loop spans 17 amino acids. V was cut by 3 bases and J by 5 bases, with 19 bases left in between. In DNA form, the CDR3 reads TGTGCCAGCAGTTTCAGGGATCGCGGTAGTTGGACCGGGGAGCTGTTTTTT. Residues: CASSFRDRGSWTGELFF.

This clonotype was observed a handful of times. V and J are TRBV4-2 and TRBJ2-1, with no clear D. Germline V gives CDR1 LGHNA, CDR2 YNFKEQ. V gave up 0 bases and J gave up 0 bases, with 15 bases separating them. This CDR3 comprises 18 residues. CDR3 sequence (DNA): TGTGCCAGCAGCCAAGACCTGATCTTAATGAGCTCCTACAATGAGCAGTTCTTC. It codes for CASSQDLILMSSYNEQFF.

The chain recombines TRBV5-5 with TRBJ2-2; tentatively, D is TRBD1 (5 bases). CDR3 length: 15 amino acids. CDR1 and CDR2 (germline): SGHKS, YYEKEE (reference sequence). V lost 0 bases to trimming and J lost 3 bases, with 9 bases between them. The CDR3, as DNA: TGTGCCAGCAGCTTGGCCCGCAGGGACACCGGGGAGCTGTTTTTT. Protein: CASSLARRDTGELFF.

This clonotype has only a few counts. The rearrangement joins TRBV5-8 to TRBJ1-5; D gene unclear. V gave up 7 bases and J gave up 0 bases, with 2 bases separating them. Germline values: CDR1 SGHTS, CDR2 YDEGEE. This CDR3 has 11 residues. CDR3 DNA sequence: TGTGCCAGCTATAGCAATCAGCCCCAGCATTTT. This codes for CASYSNQPQHF.

This clonotype was observed a few times. The genes are TRBV5-1 and TRBJ2-3; D call uncertain. The CDR3 has 14 residues. CDR1 is SGHRS, CDR2 YFSETQ, per germline. V lost 4 bases to trimming and J lost 1 base, with 10 bases between them. The CDR3 is CASSVEWGTDTQYF. In DNA, the CDR3 is TGCGCCAGCAGCGTGGAATGGGGCACAGATACGCAGTATTTT.

This clonotype has a count of ten or more. The chain is built from TRBV12-3 or TRBV12-4 and TRBJ2-5; D not resolved. V was cut by 8 bases and J by 0 bases, with 7 bases left in between. The CDR3 length is 12 residues. In DNA, the CDR3 is TGTGCCAGCGGGCTAGACCAAGAGACCCAGTACTTC. Translated: CASGLDQETQYF.

The V call is TRBV6-9, the J call TRBJ1-6; no firm D call. There are 16 residues in the CDR3. V lost 7 bases, J lost 4 bases, and 17 bases lay in between. From germline, CDR1 is MNHGY and CDR2 SVAAGI. The CDR3 loop is CASTQVAVFYNSPLHF. CDR3 DNA: TGTGCCAGCACCCAGGTTGCGGTCTTTTATAATTCACCCCTCCACTTT.

This clonotype turned up a few times. The J gene is TRBJ2-6, the V gene TRBV20-1, with unresolved D. Looked up from germline, CDR1 is DFQATT and CDR2 is SNEGSKA (reference sequence). The CDR3 covers 13 residues. Trimming left V 5 bases short and J 0 bases short, with 5 bases between. DNA of the CDR3: TGCAGTGCTCCATACTCTGGGGCCAACGTCCTGACTTTC. Amino acid sequence: CSAPYSGANVLTF.

This clonotype appeared a few times. The CDR3 DNA follows: TGTGCCAGCAGCGATGGAAGAAACTATGGCTACACCTTC. It translates to CASSDGRNYGYTF. This chain uses TRBV7-6 with TRBJ1-2; D is uncertain. Germline-derived CDR1 and CDR2 are SGHVS and FNYEAQ. The V gene lost 5 bases and the J gene lost 2 bases, with 9 bases spanning the gap. This CDR3 contains 13 residues.

This clonotype has more than one count but fewer than ten. The rearrangement uses TRBV4-2 and TRBJ2-2, with D unresolved. Germline V CDR1 and CDR2: LGHNA, YNFKEQ. The CDR3 length is 15 residues. V was pared by 0 bases and J by 1 base, with 6 bases between. The CDR3 DNA reads TGTGCCAGCAGCCAAGAAGGGCTGAACACCGGGGAGCTGTTTTTT. Its translation is CASSQEGLNTGELFF.

As to this clonotype: A much larger clone lies one base from this, so it may be a read error. The chain carries TRBV7-2 and TRBJ2-5; TRBD2 matches 7 bases. This CDR3 is 13 amino acids long. The V gene's germline CDR1 is SGHTA and CDR2 FQGNSA. This CDR3 reads CASSLTSQESQYF. The DNA for the CDR3 is TGTGCCAGCAGCTTGACTAGCCAAGAGTCCCAGTACTTC.

The sample holds many counts of this clonotype. The chain has TRBV7-8 and TRBJ2-3; no firm D call. V was clipped by 2 bases and J by 2 bases, with 5 bases between them. The CDR3 sequence is 13 residues long. From germline, CDR1 is SGHVS and CDR2 FQNEAQ. As DNA, the CDR3 is TGTGCCAGCAGCTTATTCAACACAGATACGCAGTATTTT. It encodes CASSLFNTDTQYF.

The V gene is TRBV7-3, the J gene TRBJ1-1; D is uncertain. The CDR3 sequence is 13 residues long. The V and J ends lost 4 bases and 0 bases respectively, with 6 bases between them. The germline CDR1 and CDR2 sequences are SGHTA and FQGTGA. CDR3 amino acids: CASSSYMNTEAFF. The CDR3 DNA is TGTGCCAGCAGCTCCTATATGAACACTGAAGCTTTCTTT.

This clonotype has a handful of counts. The chain has TRBV20-1 and TRBJ2-3; 11 nucleotides align to TRBD2. After removal of 0 bases from V and 0 bases from J, the junction contained 5 bases not matched to a gene. Germline assignment: CDR1 DFQATT and CDR2 SNEGSKA (reference sequence). This CDR3 contains 17 residues. CDR3 loop: CSARDPGTSGSTDTQYF. Here the CDR3 DNA reads TGCAGTGCTAGAGATCCGGGGACTAGCGGAAGCACAGATACGCAGTATTTT.

V usage is TRBV28 and J usage is TRBJ2-7; D is undetermined. Germline CDR1 reads MDHEN; CDR2 reads SYDVKM. CDR3 size: 13 residues. Trimming stripped 6 bases from V and 0 bases from J, with 9 bases between. The CDR3 coding sequence is TGTGCCAGCAGGGGGTCGTACTCCTACGAGCAGTACTTC. This translates into CASRGSYSYEQYF. The full variable domain, with the rest looked up from reference TRBV28 and TRBJ2-7, is DVKVTQSSRYLVKRTGEKVFLECVQDMDHENMFWYRQDPGLGLRLIYFSYDVKMKEKGDIPEGYSVSREKKERFSLILESASTNQTSMYLCASRGSYSYEQYFGPGTRLTVT.

This clonotype was seen repeatedly, ten times or more. The V call is TRBV5-1, the J call TRBJ1-1; 8 nucleotides line up with TRBD1. The germline CDR1 and CDR2 sequences are SGHRS and YFSETQ. The CDR3 is 15 residues long. The V and J ends lost 3 bases and 2 bases, in that order; junction bases with no gene match: 6. The CDR3 DNA follows: TGCGCCAGCAGCTACCAGGGGGCGATTAACACTGAAGCTTTCTTT. Its protein product is CASSYQGAINTEAFF.

The V gene is TRBV6-2 or TRBV6-3, the J gene TRBJ2-4; no reliable D call. The germline V gene encodes CDR1 MNHEY and CDR2 SVGEGT. The V gene lost 6 bases and the J gene lost 6 bases, with 24 bases spanning the gap. The CDR3 has 17 amino acids. The DNA for the CDR3 is TGTGCCAGCAGCCATACATCGATTACCAGACAAGCAAACATTCAGTACTTC. This encodes CASSHTSITRQANIQYF.

This clonotype was seen more than once but under ten times. The V call is TRBV6-2 or TRBV6-3, the J call TRBJ1-1, with D unresolved. This CDR3 comprises 13 residues. The V gene lost 4 bases and the J gene lost 8 bases, with 14 bases spanning the gap. Germline values: CDR1 MNHEY, CDR2 SVGEGT. CDR3 loop: CASSWELGREAFF. The DNA for the CDR3 is TGTGCCAGCAGTTGGGAATTAGGCCGCGAAGCTTTCTTT.

There are many counts of this clonotype. The chain combines TRBV5-1 with TRBJ2-5, with a tentative D call TRBD1 (6 bases). The length of the CDR3 is 13 residues. Germline assignment: CDR1 SGHRS and CDR2 YFSETQ. V gave up 6 bases and J gave up 4 bases, with 13 bases separating them. This chain's CDR3 is CASTKGGRETQYF. The CDR3 bases are TGCGCCAGCACCAAAGGGGGTCGAGAGACCCAGTACTTC.